This T cell receptor (beta chain) appears in the sequencing data of a study of blood T cell repertoires in COVID-19 (dated by TCRdb to the early 2020s). At the level of the whole study: Samples from collaborators originated in the United States, Italy and Spain and spanned both the acute and convalescent phases of COVID-19. Deeply sampled blood TCRbeta repertoires from subjects exposed to, actively infected with, or recovered from COVID-19 were included in the dataset. The material from the prospective study consisted of cDNA or gDNA derived from T cells, B-cell-depleted T cells, or PBMCs. Nearly every sample came with metadata listing a de-identified subject ID, COVID-19 status, age in years and sex. The repertoires were released in a freely available public database intended as a resource for research on the immune response to SARS-CoV-2. HLA class I and class II types, where available, came from metadata supplied by the sample provider rather than from assay-based typing. The samples were drawn from the first 160 participants of the ongoing ImmuneRACE study and from roughly 1,300 subjects provided by 6 global collaborators. Summary of the overall study and its limitations: The amount of clinical and demographic metadata varied by source and participant and was provided uncurated.

TCRbeta CDR3 regions were amplified from genomic DNA using the immunoSEQ Assay, a bias-controlled multiplex PCR. In the source study's methods: Within the assay, amplification of reference gene primers was used to estimate how many nucleated cells each sample contained. To quantify the absolute abundance of each unique TCRbeta CDR3 rearrangement, sequence reads were collapsed and filtered. For each sample, productive Simpson clonality was calculated as the square root of Simpson's diversity index across productive rearrangements. TCRdb provides this immuneACCESS table in a form limited to in-frame rearrangements. Some clones are lacking; in checked studies, under half of them reflect an unresolved V gene, and why the rest are absent is not known. V and J calls and clone size are copied from that table; D and trimming were computed from the DNA. In this sample the table shows around 110,000 clones, around 83% of which occur a single time. 7% to 9% of the sample is in the top ten clones.

Whole blood was collected in K2EDTA tubes by collaborating institutions according to the institutions' own protocols. For TCRbeta analysis, collaborator samples were shipped as frozen whole blood, as isolated PBMCs, or as DNA extracted from either sample type. Concerning this clone itself: What this receptor recognizes is not known. Qualities for individual bases were not recorded, and no much larger clone is one base off.

V loses 6 bases at its end and J loses 1 base; junction bases beyond the gene matches: 4. CDR3 length: 15 amino acids, cysteine to phenylalanine. The retained sequence is limited to the CDR3, 45 bases, with the frame set at the first base. The germline V gene encodes CDR1 SNHLY and CDR2 FYNNEI. Sequenced material: peripheral blood. The TCR originated in a man between 65 and 80 years old with acute or convalescent COVID-19. The rearranged chain carries TRBV2 and TRBJ1-5, and TRBD1 matches 9 of the central bases. The sequenced DNA is TGTGCCAGCAGAGTACAGGGGGCGAGCAATCAGCCCCAGCATTTT. Translated, it gives CASRVQGASNQPQHF.